This T cell receptor beta chain was recovered during a study of blood T cell repertoires in COVID-19. Whole-study context: Samples came from the United States, Italy and Spain, spanning acute and convalescent COVID-19. Nucleic acid was either cDNA or gDNA, and it came from T cells, B-cell-depleted T cells, or PBMCs.

The germline gives CDR1 SGDLS, CDR2 YYNGEE. Trimming shortened V by 4 bases and J by 2 bases, and 15 bases separated the two germline ends. This CDR3 is built from 16 residues. In the original processing: Cell counts per sample came from amplifying reference gene primers. Profiling relied on immunoSEQ multiplex PCR, and the TCRdb table lists in-frame clones only, not all of them. V, J and clone size reflect that table, while D and trimming were determined from the DNA. The table lists around 63,000 clones, around 82% of them singletons. Sample: peripheral blood. The sequence was obtained from a man aged 55 to 69 with COVID-19, enrolled during active disease. The rearrangement joins TRBV9 to TRBJ2-2, with D possibly being TRBD1 (6 bases). DNA of the CDR3: TGTGCCAGCAGCCCTCAGGGGAGCGTTAACACCGGGGAGCTGTTTTTT. It specifies CASSPQGSVNTGELFF.